The 18 T cell receptor beta chains below were found in one sample sequenced in a study of T cell responses to AZD1222 COVID-19 vaccine. Sequenced by immunoSEQ multiplex PCR; TCRdb stores in-frame clones only, minus some. In the table there are fewer than 40,000 clones, about nine tenths of which are singletons. Sample: peripheral blood, taken 28 days after the second dose of the MenACWY control vaccine. The source is an adult who received the MenACWY meningococcal vaccine as a control.

The chain joins TRBV5-4 to TRBJ2-3; no definite D call. Trimming removed 0 bases from V and 4 bases from J, with 12 bases in between. Germline V gene data show CDR1 as SGHNT and CDR2 as YYREEE (reference sequence). There are 15 residues in the CDR3. In DNA, the CDR3 is TGTGCCAGCAGCTTGGGGCTAGGGCTCGCAGATACGCAGTATTTT. Translation gives CASSLGLGLADTQYF.

The chain combines TRBV28 with TRBJ2-1; 11 bases map to TRBD2. The CDR3 length is 16 residues. Unmatched junction bases numbered 15, after V lost 6 bases and J lost 11 bases. Germline CDR1 is MDHEN and CDR2 is SYDVKM. CDR3 amino acids: CASSKGTGLADLQQFF. CDR3 coding DNA: TGTGCCAGCAGCAAGGGAACGGGACTAGCGGATCTACAGCAGTTCTTC.

This clone is a singleton in its sample. This chain uses TRBV15 with TRBJ2-1; D remains unclear. The CDR3 has 12 amino acids. V gave up 2 bases and J gave up 5 bases, with 4 bases separating them. Germline assignment: CDR1 LNHNV and CDR2 YYDKDF (reference sequence). CDR3 bases: TGTGCCACCAGCAGAAGAAACAATGAGCAGTTCTTC. Translation: CATSRRNNEQFF.

The CDR3 DNA follows: TGTGCCAGCAGTTTATATTACAGCGTAGCGGCTAGCACAGATACGCAGTATTTT. This sequence encodes CASSLYYSVAASTDTQYF. The rearrangement uses TRBV28 and TRBJ2-3, with a possible D match to TRBD2 (6 bases). Trimming left V 1 base short and J 0 bases short, with 17 bases between. The CDR3 spans 18 residues. Germline CDR1 is MDHEN and CDR2 is SYDVKM.

This clone has only a few counts. The V gene is TRBV7-9, the J gene TRBJ1-6, with a possible D match to TRBD1 (6 bases). V lost 5 bases and J 8 bases, leaving 22 bases between the germline ends. Germline V gene data show CDR1 as SEHNR and CDR2 as FQNEAQ (reference sequence). The CDR3 consists of 17 residues. This chain's CDR3 is CASSLTPGAPPDSPLHF. The CDR3 region has the DNA TGTGCCAGCAGCCTTACGCCAGGGGCGCCTCCGGATTCACCCCTCCACTTT.

The chain employs TRBV7-2 and TRBJ1-4; D call uncertain. The germline V and J ends were trimmed by 1 base and 6 bases, with 9 bases remaining between them. Germline CDR1 and CDR2: SGHTA and FQGNSA. CDR3 size: 14 residues. The CDR3 DNA follows: TGTGCCAGCAGCTTAGGTTTCGGTTATGAAAAACTGTTTTTT. It codes for CASSLGFGYEKLFF.

The chain is built from TRBV7-8 and TRBJ2-1; 7 bases fit TRBD2. This CDR3 is 17 amino acids long. Germline values: CDR1 SGHVS, CDR2 FQNEAQ. The ends lost 5 bases at V and 4 bases at J; junction bases unmatched: 14. The DNA for the CDR3 is TGTGCCAGCAGCGCCCGTCTGGGGGAGGGCCTGTACAATGAGCAGTTCTTC. Translating it yields CASSARLGEGLYNEQFF.

The chain combines TRBV4-1 with TRBJ1-2, with D possibly matching TRBD1 (6 bases). The CDR3 totals 13 residues. The V gene lost 4 bases and the J gene lost 5 bases, with 11 bases spanning the gap. Germline V gene data show CDR1 as MGHRA and CDR2 as YSYEKL. For the CDR3, the DNA is TGCGCCAGCAGCCCCACAGGGATATATGGCTACACCTTC. Translating it yields CASSPTGIYGYTF.

The chain links TRBV9 to TRBJ2-7, with 7 positions matching TRBD1. Germline CDR1 SGDLS, CDR2 YYNGEE. The J segment lost 7 bases and the V segment lost 4 bases, leaving 14 bases of the junction unmatched. The CDR3 sequence is 15 residues long. The CDR3 DNA reads as TGTGCCAGCAGCCCGCGAGGGGGCGCCCCGGGAGAGCAGTACTTC. Amino acids: CASSPRGGAPGEQYF. Variable domain in full (rest from reference TRBV9 and TRBJ2-7): DSGVTQTPKHLITATGQRVTLRCSPRSGDLSVYWYQQSLDQGLQFLIQYYNGEERAKGNILERFSAQQFPDLHSELNLSSLELGDSALYFCASSPRGGAPGEQYFGPGTRLTVT.

The chain carries TRBV6-5 and TRBJ2-2; tentatively, D is TRBD2 (6 bases). The CDR3 totals 14 residues. Between the trimmed V and J ends, which lost 5 bases and 2 bases, there was a span of 9 bases. Per the germline V gene, CDR1 is MNHEY and CDR2 is SVGAGI. The CDR3 DNA reads TGTGCCAGCAGTCGGGGGACTAACACCGGGGAGCTGTTTTTT. Its translation is CASSRGTNTGELFF.

This sequence joins TRBV7-2 and TRBJ2-5; 10 nucleotides align to TRBD1. Germline V CDR1 and CDR2: SGHTA, FQGNSA. CDR3 length: 13 residues. Trimming at V came to 7 bases and at J to 5 bases, leaving 4 bases not matched to a gene. CDR3 coding DNA: TGTGCCAGCATCTCGGACAGGGGGGAGACCCAGTACTTC. It translates to CASISDRGETQYF.

V gene TRBV6-5 combines with J gene TRBJ2-6; D unclear. Germline CDR1 and CDR2: MNHEY and SVGAGI. The CDR3 length is 14 residues. Trimming left V 6 bases short and J 1 base short, with 7 bases between. The CDR3 here is CASRPVSGANVLTF. CDR3 in DNA: TGTGCCAGCAGACCAGTGTCTGGGGCCAACGTCCTGACTTTC.

V and J are TRBV6-4 and TRBJ2-3; D is perhaps TRBD1 (7 bases). This CDR3 is built from 17 residues. Trimming pared 4 bases from V and 5 bases from J, leaving 22 bases between. Germline V CDR1 and CDR2: MRHNA, SNTAGT. CDR3 amino acids: CASSAFYRGSAGDTQYF. CDR3 nucleotide sequence: TGTGCCAGCAGTGCCTTCTACAGGGGATCAGCGGGAGATACGCAGTATTTT.

In this sample, this clone turned up once. J is TRBJ2-1 and V is TRBV24-1; D may be TRBD1 or TRBD2 (5 bases each). V shed 4 bases and J shed 1 base, with 19 bases lying between them. This CDR3 spans 18 amino acids. Looked up from germline, CDR1 is KGHDR and CDR2 is SFDVKD. The CDR3 DNA reads TGTGCCACCAGTGAGGGGGAGCCGGGTTTTGGATCCTACAATGAGCAGTTCTTC. This gives the protein CATSEGEPGFGSYNEQFF.

V and J are TRBV6-5 and TRBJ1-2; D is perhaps TRBD1 (5 bases). V lost 6 bases and J lost 4, with 18 bases in between. The CDR3 spans 15 residues. Germline V gene lookup returns CDR1 MNHEY and CDR2 SVGAGI. The CDR3 loop is CASRDGTASTYGYTF. The CDR3 DNA reads TGTGCCAGCAGAGATGGGACGGCAAGCACCTATGGCTACACCTTC.

The J gene is TRBJ2-5, the V gene TRBV6-5; D ambiguous. V was trimmed by 0 bases and J by 4 bases, leaving 9 bases between them. In germline, CDR1 is MNHEY, CDR2 SVGAGI. The CDR3 contains 14 residues. CDR3 DNA sequence: TGTGCCAGCAGTTACTCGACGGGCCCAGAGACCCAGTACTTC. Translating gives CASSYSTGPETQYF.

This rearrangement joins TRBV27 to TRBJ1-1; 9 bases line up with TRBD1. The ends lost 5 bases at V and 10 bases at J; junction bases unmatched: 14. Germline CDR1 and CDR2: MNHEY and SMNVEV (reference sequence). This CDR3 region has 15 residues. CDR3 protein: CASSPDRGFPLGAFF. CDR3 nucleotide sequence: TGTGCCAGCAGTCCGGACAGGGGATTCCCCCTCGGAGCTTTCTTT.

In this sample, this clone turned up a few times. The chain is built from TRBV29-1 and TRBJ1-1; possibly TRBD1 for D (5 bases). V gave up 5 bases and J gave up 8 bases, with 12 bases separating them. The germline gives CDR1 SQVTM, CDR2 ANQGSEA. The CDR3 has 11 amino acids. This chain's CDR3 is CSVSWDGEAFF. The DNA for the CDR3 is TGCAGCGTTTCCTGGGACGGAGAAGCTTTCTTT.